This is a list of T cell receptor beta chains from one sample in a study of graft-versus-host responses after intestinal transplantation. The table came from immunoSEQ multiplex PCR; TCRdb's copy has only in-frame clones and leaves some out. The sample holds tens of thousands of clones, about nine tenths seen once. The sequencing used ileum tissue, collected almost 210 days after intestinal transplant. Receptor source: a human patient who received an intestinal transplant, so some T cells may come from the graft donor. CDR3s include the opening cysteine and the closing phenylalanine or tryptophan. The D gene is left open where the match is weak. The listing skips clone size in some rows; elsewhere it reads once, few, many or a size class.

>few|TRBV7-9|TRBD2|TRBJ2-1
TGTGCCAGCAGCTCGGGACTAGCGGGAGTTAATGAGCAGTTCTTC
CASSSGLAGVNEQFF
>-|TRBV16|-|TRBJ1-5
TGTGCCAGCAGACACAGGACGAGCAATCAGCCCCAGCATTTT
CASRHRTSNQPQHF
>-|TRBV7-9|-|TRBJ1-1
TGTGCCAGCAGCTTAGATGGACGGTTACTTTCTAACACTGAAGCTTTCTTT
CASSLDGRLLSNTEAFF
>-|TRBV10-2|-|TRBJ2-7
TGCGCCAGCAGTGAGTCCGCGGGACCCTCACGCGAGCAGTACTTC
CASSESAGPSREQYF
>-|TRBV28|TRBD1|TRBJ2-2
TGTGCCAGCATCACCAGGGACAGGGTTTACACCGGGGAGCTGTTTTTT
CASITRDRVYTGELFF
>-|TRBV10-2|-|TRBJ1-2
TGCGCCAGCAGTGAGTCCCCCAGCAGGGGCTCCTATGGCTACACCTTC
CASSESPSRGSYGYTF
>-|TRBV29-1|TRBD1|TRBJ2-1
TGCAGCGTTAGGGACAGGTACTACAATGAGCAGTTCTTC
CSVRDRYYNEQFF
>-|TRBV10-3|-|TRBJ2-1
TGTGCCATCAGCGAAAGCTCCTACAATGAGCAGTTCTTC
CAISESSYNEQFF
>-|TRBV5-1|-|TRBJ2-6
TGCGCCAGCAGCTTGGCCGCAGGGCCTGGGGCCAACGTCCTGACTTTC
CASSLAAGPGANVLTF
>-|TRBV7-9|-|TRBJ1-2
TGTGCCAGCAGCTTAGGTTGGGGATCCTCCTATGGCTACACCTTC
CASSLGWGSSYGYTF
>once|TRBV2|-|TRBJ1-6
TGTGCCAGCAGTGAATGGACCGCATCACCCCTCCACTTT
CASSEWTASPLHF
>-|TRBV6-5|TRBD1|TRBJ2-7
TGTGCCAGCAGTTACGACAGGGACGAGCAGTACTTC
CASSYDRDEQYF
>-|TRBV28|TRBD1|TRBJ1-2
TGTGCCAGCAGTTTTGATTGGACAGGTTATGGCTACACCTTC
CASSFDWTGYGYTF
>-|TRBV13|-|TRBJ2-3
TGTGCCAGCAGCTTAGGCACAGATACGCAGTATTTT
CASSLGTDTQYF
>-|TRBV2|TRBD2|TRBJ2-6
TGTGCCAGCACCTCCTCTTGGGGACTAGCGGACCTCAACTCTGGGGCCAACGTCCTGACTTTC
CASTSSWGLADLNSGANVLTF
>-|TRBV6-6|-|TRBJ1-1
TGTGCCAGCACCCTTAGCGACGGCACTGAAGCTTTCTTT
CASTLSDGTEAFF
>-|TRBV6-1|-|TRBJ2-7
TGTGCCAGCAGTGTATCTGGGCTCGGGGCCGAGCAGTACTTC
CASSVSGLGAEQYF
>-|TRBV9|-|TRBJ2-2
TGTGCCAGCAGCGTTTATAGCCAGCCTAACACCGGGGAGCTGTTTTTT
CASSVYSQPNTGELFF
>-|TRBV6-4|TRBD2|TRBJ2-6
TGTGCCAGCAGCCTCGTAGCGGGGGGGTCAGGCGGGGCCAACGTCCTGACTTTC
CASSLVAGGSGGANVLTF
>-|TRBV27|-|TRBJ2-2
TGTGCCAGCAGTTTTGGGGGGCCCACCGGGGAGCTGTTTTTT
CASSFGGPTGELFF
>-|TRBV10-3|TRBD2|TRBJ2-3
TGTGCCATCAGACGGACTAGCGGGAGGGTGGTAGATACGCAGTATTTT
CAIRRTSGRVVDTQYF
>few|TRBV10-2|-|TRBJ1-5
TGCGCCAGCAGTGATCAGGGTGAGGATCAGCCCCAGCATTTT
CASSDQGEDQPQHF
>-|TRBV29-1|-|TRBJ2-7
TGCAGCGCGGGAAATGGGGTATCCACCTACGAGCAGTACTTC
CSAGNGVSTYEQYF
>-|TRBV2|TRBD1|TRBJ1-5
TGTGCCAGCAGTGAAGGGACAGGGTTCAATCAGCCCCAGCATTTT
CASSEGTGFNQPQHF
>-|TRBV28|-|TRBJ1-5
TGTGCCAGCAGTTTCAGCCCCTTTAGCAATCAGCCCCAGCATTTT
CASSFSPFSNQPQHF
>-|TRBV2|-|TRBJ2-4
TGTGCCAGCAGTACCTTAGCCAAAAACATTCAGTACTTC
CASSTLAKNIQYF
>-|TRBV5-4|-|TRBJ2-1
TGTGCCAGCAGCTTGGGCATCAATGAGCAGTTCTTC
CASSLGINEQFF
>-|TRBV7-9|TRBD1|TRBJ1-5
TGTGCCAGCAGCTTAGGACAGGGCATTACCGTCACGCCCCAGCATTTT
CASSLGQGITVTPQHF
>few|TRBV19|-|TRBJ1-5
TGTGCCAGTAGTACTTGGACAGACTACAATCAGCCCCAGCATTTT
CASSTWTDYNQPQHF
>-|TRBV10-1|-|TRBJ2-7
TGCGCCAGCGGACACCTCTACGAGCAGTACTTC
CASGHLYEQYF
>-|TRBV9|-|TRBJ2-1
TGTGCCAGCAGCGTCGACCTTGGGGATGAGCAGTTCTTC
CASSVDLGDEQFF
>-|TRBV19|-|TRBJ2-1
TGTGCCAGTAGTATAGTTCAGGGAGGCGAGCAGTTCTTC
CASSIVQGGEQFF
>-|TRBV7-8|TRBD2|TRBJ2-7
TGTGCCAGCAGCTCAAGGGAGACTAGCGGTCGTTACGAGCAGTACTTC
CASSSRETSGRYEQYF
>-|TRBV7-3|-|TRBJ1-2
TGTGCCAGCAGCTCCGCACAGGGAATCCTTCACTTC
CASSSAQGILHF
>-|TRBV11-2|TRBD2|TRBJ2-1
TGTGCCAGCAGCAGGGCAGGCAGCGGGAGATCCTACAATGAGCAGTTCTTC
CASSRAGSGRSYNEQFF
>-|TRBV7-9|-|TRBJ2-7
TGTGCCAGCAGCTTGACTACAAGACCCTACGAGCAGTACTTC
CASSLTTRPYEQYF
>once|TRBV4-1|-|TRBJ2-2
TGCGCCAGCAGCCAAGAAAGAGGGGGTTACACCGGGGAGCTGTTTTTT
CASSQERGGYTGELFF
>-|TRBV10-2|-|TRBJ2-3
TGCGCCAGTAGAATCAGGGAAAGCGGATTCCGCCCCAGCACAGATACGCAGTATTTT
CASRIRESGFRPSTDTQYF
>-|TRBV27|-|TRBJ2-7
TGTGCCAGCAGTTTATTGGCCAGCGAAGAGCAGTACTTC
CASSLLASEEQYF
>once|TRBV11-2|-|TRBJ2-3
TGTGCCAGCAGCTTAGCCCCGGGCACAGATACGCAGTATTTT
CASSLAPGTDTQYF
>-|TRBV9|-|TRBJ1-3
TGTGCCAGCAGCGTAGCAGGCAGAGGCTTTGAAGGAAACACCATATATTTT
CASSVAGRGFEGNTIYF
>-|TRBV15|-|TRBJ2-1
TGTGCCACCAGCCCTGATCCCGGGACCGCTGAGCAGTTCTTC
CATSPDPGTAEQFF
>-|TRBV7-6|-|TRBJ2-7
TGTGCCAGCAGCTTAGGGCCAAACTACGAGCAGTACTTC
CASSLGPNYEQYF
>-|TRBV27|-|TRBJ2-7
TGTGCCAGCAGTTTAGGGCAGCCCTACGAGCAGTACTTC
CASSLGQPYEQYF
>few|TRBV28|-|TRBJ1-1
TGTGCCAGCAGCTATAACGCATGGACGATTGAAGCTTTCTTT
CASSYNAWTIEAFF
>-|TRBV9|TRBD1|TRBJ1-6
TGTGCCAGCAGCGCAATCGGGACAGGCGATAATTCACCCCTCCACTTT
CASSAIGTGDNSPLHF
>-|TRBV27|-|TRBJ2-7
TGTGCCAGCAGTTCCGCCCGGGCCTACGAGCAGTACTTC
CASSSARAYEQYF
>-|TRBV18|TRBD1|TRBJ2-1
TGTGCCAGCTCACCACTGGAACAGGGGGTAATGTTCTTC
CASSPLEQGVMFF
>-|TRBV25-1|-|TRBJ2-7
TGTGCCAGCAGTGAGACCTACGAGCAGTACTTC
CASSETYEQYF
>-|TRBV11-2|-|TRBJ2-7
TGTGCCAGCAGCTTAGCCGCGACCATTTACGAGCAGTACTTC
CASSLAATIYEQYF
>-|TRBV27|TRBD2|TRBJ2-7
TGTGCCAGCAGTTTAGGTACTAGCGGGAGTAACGAGCAGTACTTC
CASSLGTSGSNEQYF